This T cell receptor (beta chain) was obtained from a study of blood T cell repertoires in COVID-19. The wider study: COVID-19 samples collected from the United States, Italy and Spain covered acute and convalescent phases.

Produced via immunoSEQ multiplex PCR; TCRdb's table is partial and in-frame only. In the table there are fewer than 350,000 clones, roughly 85% of which are singletons. V trimming: 3 bases; J trimming: 4 bases; junction bases outside the gene matches: 8. CDR1 LNHDA and CDR2 SQIVND come from the germline V gene (reference sequence). CDR3 length equals 16 residues. In terms of age and location, participants ranged from about 18 to 90 years and lived in about 25 US areas. Participants' own reports of clinical history determined their cohort assignment. Exposed volunteers were people who met a COVID-19 case within 2 weeks before study entry.

The sample comprised PBMCs or T cells enriched from blood (not recorded which). The sequence came from a woman aged 30 to 39 who had been exposed to COVID-19. V usage is TRBV19 and J usage is TRBJ1-5, with TRBD1 identical over 8 bases. CDR3: CASSIGTGGGNQPQHF. CDR3 in DNA: TGTGCCAGTAGTATCGGAACAGGGGGAGGTAATCAGCCCCAGCATTTT.